Listed below are T cell receptor beta chains from one sample, sequenced in a study of T cells in Graves' hyperthyroidism and ophthalmopathy. One entry per CDR3 protein results from TCRdb running MiXCR on the multiplex PCR reads. The data hold hundreds of thousands of distinct CDR3 sequences, with approximately 42% observed a single time. The sequencing sample was made of peripheral blood or thyroid tissue (not recorded which). These receptors were obtained from an adult man with Graves' disease, either hyperthyroidism or ophthalmopathy (not recorded which). Both conserved end residues are trimmed from each CDR3. Size values are once, few and many counts, or a class for expanded clones, and some rows have none.

clone_size	j_call	v_call	cdr3_aa
NA	TRBJ2-7	TRBV10-3	AISLRGRREQY
NA	TRBJ1-2	TRBV20-1	SAGDSYGYT
many	TRBJ1-5	TRBV5-5	ASSQIWPLSNQPQH
many	TRBJ2-5	TRBV25-1	ASSEGGGQQETQY
NA	NA	TRBV7-6	ASSLLGGTTYNEQY
many	TRBJ2-7	TRBV29-1	SVEGAPSTYEQY
NA	TRBJ1-4	TRBV7-8	AKHSTNEKLF
NA	TRBJ1-1	TRBV7-2	ASSLDRANNEAF
few	TRBJ1-5	TRBV19	ASSESVFRLNQPQH
NA	TRBJ1-2	TRBV2	ASSPQDRVIYGYT
NA	TRBJ1-6	TRBV7-8	ASTLATDSSPLH
many	TRBJ1-1	TRBV20-1	SATRTEMNTEAF
few	TRBJ2-5	TRBV18	ASSPRTGKEETQY
NA	TRBJ1-6	TRBV9	ASSPRPGQLNSPLH
NA	TRBJ1-5	TRBV24-1	ATSEGGRPQH
NA	TRBJ1-2	TRBV12-3/TRBV12-4	ASRVGGAGGYT
NA	TRBJ1-1	TRBV20-1	SARREGDTEAF
few	TRBJ1-3	TRBV10-3	ASRPPGQGARGNTIY
NA	TRBJ1-3	TRBV29-1	RRYRDSGNTIY
few	TRBJ2-7	TRBV19	ASSMGQGGNEQY
NA	TRBJ2-2	TRBV7-9	ASSEVNTGELF
many	TRBJ2-2	TRBV10-3	AISQQGAGELF
NA	TRBJ1-1	TRBV5-1	ASSIQVMNTEAF
few	TRBJ1-2	TRBV7-7	ASSLADRWIETNYGYT
NA	TRBJ1-2	TRBV10-2	ASSGDRDNYGYT
NA	TRBJ1-4	TRBV2	ASSEVGAFDEKLF
NA	TRBJ2-7	TRBV25-1	ASSQSGGQY
NA	TRBJ2-7	TRBV7-3	ASSRRRGWYEQY
NA	TRBJ1-5	TRBV25-1	ASSDPRTVNQPQH
NA	TRBJ1-6	TRBV2	ASSQGGSGQGANSPLH
NA	TRBJ2-2	TRBV11-3	ASRNLAGNANTGELF
NA	TRBJ1-1	TRBV29-1	SPLRDRTNTEAF
NA	TRBJ1-6	TRBV7-9	ASKPNSPLH
many	TRBJ1-1	TRBV19	ASSTTLRTEAF
few	TRBJ1-5	TRBV20-1	SAGGLGNQPQH
few	TRBJ2-7	TRBV11-3	ASSLSRIDEQY
once	TRBJ1-4	TRBV6-5	ASSYSGTGGEKLF
NA	TRBJ1-2	TRBV7-2	ASSSAMDSLSGYT
few	TRBJ1-6	TRBV12-3/TRBV12-4	ASSLKRNSPLH
NA	TRBJ2-7	TRBV24-1	ATSETGQGTDEQY
NA	TRBJ2-5	TRBV3-1	ASSQRTVQETQY
NA	TRBJ1-3	TRBV7-9	ASSQVASRGNSGNTIY
NA	TRBJ1-2	TRBV20-1	SARLGQGAWMNYGYT
many	TRBJ1-5	TRBV2	ASRSGTHQPQH
many	TRBJ2-5	TRBV7-9	ASSASQGQETQY
few	TRBJ1-2	TRBV5-1	ASSWTDSNYGYT
NA	TRBJ1-1	TRBV5-1	ASSLGGSSLGNTEAF
NA	TRBJ1-4	TRBV19	ASMRQGREKLF
NA	TRBJ2-5	TRBV7-9	ASSIATGTQETQY